Given below is one T cell receptor (beta chain) in context. Its antigen is not yet known. No much larger clone exists at a distance of one base, and base qualities are not known. This sample is drawn from a study of blood T cell repertoires in COVID-19 (dated by TCRdb to the early 2020s). For context, the study as a whole: Samples from collaborators originated in the United States, Italy and Spain and spanned both the acute and convalescent phases of COVID-19. The prospective study material was composed of cDNA or gDNA derived from T cells, B-cell-depleted T cells, or PBMCs. Deeply sampled blood TCRbeta repertoires from subjects exposed to, actively infected with, or recovered from COVID-19 were included in the dataset. The repertoires were made available in a free public database intended to serve as a resource for research on the immune response to SARS-CoV-2. Samples came from the ongoing ImmuneRACE study (first 160 participants) plus 1,254 subjects from 6 global collaborators. A de-identified subject ID, COVID-19 status, age in years and sex were almost always included in the sample metadata. Where available, HLA class I and class II types were obtained from metadata supplied by the sample provider rather than from assay-based typing. Results and caveats for the whole study, not just this receptor: The amount of clinical and demographic metadata varied by source and participant and was provided uncurated.

The collaborating institutions used their own protocols to collect whole blood in K2EDTA tubes. For TCRbeta analysis, collaborators shipped samples in one of three forms: frozen whole blood, isolated PBMCs, or DNA extracted from either of those sample types. TCRbeta CDR3 regions were amplified from genomic DNA by means of the immunoSEQ Assay, a bias-controlled multiplex PCR. The authors' analysis ran thus. The number of nucleated cells in each sample was estimated from the amplification of reference gene primers within the assay. Sequence reads were collapsed and filtered to measure the absolute abundance of every unique TCRbeta CDR3 rearrangement. For each sample, productive Simpson clonality was calculated as the square root of Simpson's diversity index over productive rearrangements. Imported from immuneACCESS, the table was reduced by TCRdb to in-frame sequences with V and J called. These copies leave out some clones; in studies compared against another copy, an unresolved V gene accounts for under half, and the cause of the remainder is not known. The V and J calls and clone size come from that table; D and trimming were worked out from the DNA. The sample table lists around 190,000 clones, roughly nine tenths of them with a count of one. The ten biggest clones cover around 20% of the sample.

The germline ends are 5 bases apart after V is trimmed by 2 bases and J by 10 bases. Including the terminal cysteine and phenylalanine, the CDR3 comprises 11 residues. Solely the CDR3 DNA is kept, with 33 bases framed from the first base. Sequenced: peripheral blood. The chain uses TRBV12-3 or TRBV12-4 and TRBJ1-4, with TRBD1 tentatively as D gene (5 bases match). The sequence was obtained from a man aged 70 or older with active or convalescent COVID-19. The nucleotides are TGTGCCAGCAGTTTACAGGGAAAACTGTTTTTT. It specifies CASSLQGKLFF.